This T cell receptor (beta chain) was documented in a study of beta chain features in type 1 diabetes. General study findings and limits: The study found moderately but significantly shorter TCRB CDR3s in all four CD4+ subsets of Type 1 diabetes patients.

Worth noting for this clone: The antigen remains unidentified.

Germline lookup yields CDR1 LNHDA and CDR2 SQIVND (reference sequence). Deletions cut 7 bases from V and 0 bases from J, with 16 bases between. The CDR3 runs to 15 residues. Every isolated RNA sample was fully reverse transcribed, so sequencing captured expressed TCRB transcripts. Measured with immunoSEQ multiplex PCR; TCRdb has only the in-frame clones, and not every one. The data show approximately 250,000 clones, 24% seen once. The chain combines TRBV19 with TRBJ2-7; TRBD1 is a possible D gene (6 bases). This receptor was obtained from a woman aged 30 to 39 with type 1 diabetes. Sequencing was performed on naive CD4+ T cells from blood. CDR3 coding DNA: TGTGCCAGTACCACAGGGCCGCGGAGCTCCTACGAGCAGTACTTC. Translation gives CASTTGPRSSYEQYF.